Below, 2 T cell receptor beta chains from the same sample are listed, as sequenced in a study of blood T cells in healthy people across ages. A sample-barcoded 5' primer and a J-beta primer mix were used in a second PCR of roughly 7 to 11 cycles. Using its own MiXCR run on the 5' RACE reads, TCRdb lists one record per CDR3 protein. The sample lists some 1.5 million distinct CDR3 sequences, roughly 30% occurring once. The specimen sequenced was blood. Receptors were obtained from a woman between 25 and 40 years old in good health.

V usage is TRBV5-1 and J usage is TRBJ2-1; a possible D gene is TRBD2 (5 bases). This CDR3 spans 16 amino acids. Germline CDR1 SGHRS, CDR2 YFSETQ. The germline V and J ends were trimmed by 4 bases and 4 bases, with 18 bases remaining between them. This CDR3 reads CASSRDRGVGYNEQFF. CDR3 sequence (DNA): TGCGCCAGCAGCCGGGATCGAGGTGTTGGGTACAATGAGCAGTTCTTC.

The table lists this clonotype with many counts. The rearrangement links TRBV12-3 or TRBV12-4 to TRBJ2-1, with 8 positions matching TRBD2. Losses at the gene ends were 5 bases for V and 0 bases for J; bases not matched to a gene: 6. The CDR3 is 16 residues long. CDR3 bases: TGTGCCAGCAGTGCTGCGAGCGGGAGCTCCTACAATGAGCAGTTCTTC. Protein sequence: CASSAASGSSYNEQFF.